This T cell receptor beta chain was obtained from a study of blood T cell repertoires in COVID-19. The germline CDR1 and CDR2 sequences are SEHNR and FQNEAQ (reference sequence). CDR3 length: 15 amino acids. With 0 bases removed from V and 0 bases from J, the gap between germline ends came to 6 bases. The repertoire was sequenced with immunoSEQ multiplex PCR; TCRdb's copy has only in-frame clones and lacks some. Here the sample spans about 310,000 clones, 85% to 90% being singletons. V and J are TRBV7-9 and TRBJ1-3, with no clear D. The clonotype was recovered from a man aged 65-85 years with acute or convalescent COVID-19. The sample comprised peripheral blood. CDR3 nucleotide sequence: TGTGCCAGCAGCTTAGCTCCTCGCTCTGGAAACACCATATATTTT. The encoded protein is CASSLAPRSGNTIYF.